This record looks at one T cell receptor beta chain sequence and its context. Its target is not known. TCRdb's copy holds only in-frame clones and misses some; the assay was immunoSEQ multiplex PCR. The table includes 150,000 or so clones, roughly 90% detected once. These data originate in a study of T cell responses to AZD1222 COVID-19 vaccine. Overall study results and limits: Donors, mostly white British, included more females; clonal diversity was possibly underestimated. Without day 14 samples, only post-peak T cell repertoires were studied. Among those given AZD1222, only 6 or 7 were seropositive at baseline.

In germline, CDR1 is SGHTA, CDR2 FQGNSA. The V and J ends lost 1 base and 7 bases respectively, with 10 bases between them. The CDR3 covers 14 residues. The J gene is TRBJ1-4, the V gene TRBV7-2, with D perhaps TRBD1 (5 bases). Material: peripheral blood, obtained on day 0 of AZD1222 vaccination. The source of this sequence is an adult in good health. CDR3 coding DNA: TGTGCCAGCAGCTTAGAGGGAAGGGGTGAAAAACTGTTTTTT. Translation: CASSLEGRGEKLFF.